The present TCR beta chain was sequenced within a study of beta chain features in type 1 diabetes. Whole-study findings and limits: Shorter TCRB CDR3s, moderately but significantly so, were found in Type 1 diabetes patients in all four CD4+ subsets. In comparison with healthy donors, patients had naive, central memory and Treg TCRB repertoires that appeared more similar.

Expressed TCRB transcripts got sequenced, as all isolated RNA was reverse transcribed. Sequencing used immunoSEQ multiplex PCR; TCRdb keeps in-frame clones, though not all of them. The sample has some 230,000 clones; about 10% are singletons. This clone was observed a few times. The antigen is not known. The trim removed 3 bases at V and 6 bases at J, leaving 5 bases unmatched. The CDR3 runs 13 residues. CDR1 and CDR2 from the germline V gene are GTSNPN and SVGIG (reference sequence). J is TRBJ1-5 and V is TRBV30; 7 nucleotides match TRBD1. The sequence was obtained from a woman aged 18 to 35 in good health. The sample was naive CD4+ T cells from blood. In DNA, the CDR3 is TGTGCCTGGAGCGCCACAGGGGTTCAGCCCCAGCATTTT. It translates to CAWSATGVQPQHF.